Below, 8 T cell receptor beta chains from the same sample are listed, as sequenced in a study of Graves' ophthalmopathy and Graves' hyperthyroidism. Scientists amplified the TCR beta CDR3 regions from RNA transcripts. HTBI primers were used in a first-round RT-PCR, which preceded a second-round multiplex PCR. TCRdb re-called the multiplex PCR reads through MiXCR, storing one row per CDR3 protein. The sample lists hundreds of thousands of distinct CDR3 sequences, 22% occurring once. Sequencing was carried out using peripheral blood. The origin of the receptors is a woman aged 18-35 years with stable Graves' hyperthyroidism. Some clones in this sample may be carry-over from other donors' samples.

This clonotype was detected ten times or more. CDR3 sequence: CTQYHWGRASYQPQHF. The DNA for the CDR3 is TGTACGCAGTATCATTGGGGCAGGGCGTCCTATCAGCCCCAGCATTTT. The gene calls are TRBV19 and TRBJ1-5, with TRBD1 as a possible D gene (5 bases). Per the germline V gene, CDR1 is LNHDA and CDR2 is SQIVND (reference sequence). The CDR3 has 16 amino acids.

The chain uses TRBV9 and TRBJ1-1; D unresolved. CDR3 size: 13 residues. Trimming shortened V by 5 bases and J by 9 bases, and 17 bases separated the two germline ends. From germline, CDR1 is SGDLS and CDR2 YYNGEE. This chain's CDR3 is CASSISQAGKAFF. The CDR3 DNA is TGTGCCAGCAGTATTTCGCAGGCGGGTAAAGCTTTCTTT.

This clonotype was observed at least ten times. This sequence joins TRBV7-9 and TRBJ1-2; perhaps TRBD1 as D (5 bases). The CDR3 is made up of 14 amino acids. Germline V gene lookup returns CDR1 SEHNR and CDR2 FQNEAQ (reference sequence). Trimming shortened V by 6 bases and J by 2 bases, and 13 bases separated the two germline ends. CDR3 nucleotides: TGTGCCAGCAGGAACATGCAGGGAAACTATGGCTACACCTTC. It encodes CASRNMQGNYGYTF.

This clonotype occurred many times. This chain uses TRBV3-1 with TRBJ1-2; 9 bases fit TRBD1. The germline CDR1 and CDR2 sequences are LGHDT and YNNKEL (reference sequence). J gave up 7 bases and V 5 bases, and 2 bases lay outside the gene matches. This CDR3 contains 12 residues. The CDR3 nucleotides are TGTGCCAGCAGCAACAGGGGGCTTGGCTACACCTTC. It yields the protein CASSNRGLGYTF.

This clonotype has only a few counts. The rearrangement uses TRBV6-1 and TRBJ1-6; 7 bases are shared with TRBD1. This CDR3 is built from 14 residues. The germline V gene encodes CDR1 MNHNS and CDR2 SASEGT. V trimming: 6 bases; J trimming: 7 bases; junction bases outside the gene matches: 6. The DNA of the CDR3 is TGTGCCAGCAGACGGACAGGTCGGAATTCACCCCTCCACTTT. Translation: CASRRTGRNSPLHF.

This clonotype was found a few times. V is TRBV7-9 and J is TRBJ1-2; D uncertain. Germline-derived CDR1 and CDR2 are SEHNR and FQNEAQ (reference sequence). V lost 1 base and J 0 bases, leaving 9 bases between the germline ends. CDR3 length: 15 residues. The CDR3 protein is CASSLVRGANYGYTF. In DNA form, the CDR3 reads TGTGCCAGCAGCTTAGTCCGGGGAGCTAACTATGGCTACACCTTC.

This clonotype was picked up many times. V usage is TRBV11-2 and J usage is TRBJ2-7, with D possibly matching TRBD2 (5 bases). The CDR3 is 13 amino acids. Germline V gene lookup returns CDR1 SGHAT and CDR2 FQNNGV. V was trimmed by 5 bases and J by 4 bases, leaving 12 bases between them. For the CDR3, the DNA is TGTGCCAGCAGCCGGATGGGGAGTTACGAGCAGTACTTC. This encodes CASSRMGSYEQYF.

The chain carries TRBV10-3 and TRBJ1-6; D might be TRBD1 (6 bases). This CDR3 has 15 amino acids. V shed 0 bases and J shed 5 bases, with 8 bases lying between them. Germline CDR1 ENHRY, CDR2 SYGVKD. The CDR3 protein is CAISESDSHNSPLHF. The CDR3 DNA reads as TGTGCCATCAGTGAGTCGGACAGCCATAATTCACCCCTCCACTTT.